Presented here are 7 T cell receptor beta chains from one specimen sequenced in a study of siplizumab effects on memory and regulatory T cells (dated by TCRdb to 2018 to 2020). The library was obtained by the immunoSEQ multiplex PCR assay. In its TCRdb copy, this immuneACCESS table keeps in-frame sequences only and misses some clones. Where compared with another copy, unresolved V genes explain less than half of these, and the others have no known cause. The sample contains fewer than 120,000 clones, more than 90% of them found a single time. The top ten hold about 1.5% of the sample. The sequenced sample consisted of CD4+ T cells sorted from blood. The source of these receptors is a human donor in good health.

This CDR3 is CAWSVSLNTEAFF. Here the CDR3 DNA reads TGTGCCTGGAGTGTCAGTTTGAACACTGAAGCTTTCTTT. V is TRBV30 and J is TRBJ1-1; D call uncertain. With 0 bases removed from V and 0 bases from J, the gap between germline ends came to 5 bases. Germline loops: CDR1 GTSNPN, CDR2 SVGIG (reference sequence). The CDR3 loop spans 13 amino acids.

The chain recombines TRBV5-4 with TRBJ2-6, with D perhaps being TRBD1 or TRBD2 (5 bases each). Germline lookup yields CDR1 SGHNT and CDR2 YYREEE (reference sequence). V lost 4 bases to trimming and J lost 0 bases, with 17 bases between them. This CDR3 region has 18 residues. Here the CDR3 DNA reads TGTGCCAGCAGCCCGGGGCTGACGATGAGCTCTGGGGCCAACGTCCTGACTTTC. Translation gives CASSPGLTMSSGANVLTF. Filled out from reference TRBV5-4 and TRBJ2-6, the complete variable domain reads ETGVTQSPTHLIKTRGQQVTLRCSSQSGHNTVSWYQQALGQGPQFIFQYYREEENGRGNFPPRFSGLQFPNYSSELNVNALELDDSALYLCASSPGLTMSSGANVLTFGAGSRLTVL.

The rearrangement uses TRBV7-8 and TRBJ2-1, with TRBD2 matching 8 bases. Germline lookup yields CDR1 SGHVS and CDR2 FQNEAQ. J was trimmed by 4 bases and V by 6 bases; bases with no gene match: 11. The CDR3 loop spans 16 amino acids. The CDR3 here is CASRPRGLAGYNEQFF. The CDR3, as DNA: TGTGCCAGCAGGCCTCGGGGGTTAGCGGGGTACAATGAGCAGTTCTTC.

This clone was recorded once. This chain links TRBV9 with TRBJ1-3; maybe TRBD1 (6 bases). The CDR3 consists of 17 residues. From germline, CDR1 is SGDLS and CDR2 YYNGEE. Trimming took off 2 bases at V and 3 bases at J, with 18 bases between the two ends. DNA of the CDR3: TGTGCCAGCAGCGTTAGGGGGTTTGGGACGGATGGAAACACCATATATTTT. Its translation is CASSVRGFGTDGNTIYF.

This sequence joins TRBV6-5 and TRBJ2-2, with TRBD1 matching over 7 bases. V dropped 6 bases and J dropped 5; count of bases not matched to a gene: 6. The CDR3 loop spans 14 amino acids. Germline V gives CDR1 MNHEY, CDR2 SVGAGI. CDR3 DNA: TGTGCCAGCAGGAGGGGGCGCGTGACCGGGGAGCTGTTTTTT. Amino acid sequence: CASRRGRVTGELFF.

The genes are TRBV19 and TRBJ1-2; no definite D call. This CDR3 spans 10 amino acids. Germline CDR1 and CDR2: LNHDA and SQIVND (reference sequence). The V and J ends lost 4 bases and 4 bases respectively, with 1 base between them. CDR3 in amino acids: CASSSYGYTF. The CDR3, as DNA: TGTGCCAGTAGTAGCTATGGCTACACCTTC.

This chain joins TRBV7-6 and TRBJ1-1; 7 positions match TRBD1. The length of the CDR3 is 15 residues. V was clipped by 2 bases and J by 0 bases; unmatched bases: 3. CDR1 SGHVS and CDR2 FNYEAQ come from the germline V gene. The CDR3, as DNA: TGTGCCAGCAGCTTAACGACAGGGTTGAACACTGAAGCTTTCTTT. This translates into CASSLTTGLNTEAFF. Complete variable domain (other parts from reference TRBV7-6 and TRBJ1-1): GAGVSQSPRYKVTKRGQDVALRCDPISGHVSLYWYRQALGQGPEFLTYFNYEAQQDKSGLPNDRFSAERPEGSISTLTIQRTEQRDSAMYRCASSLTTGLNTEAFFGQGTRLTVV.